Sequencing of this TCR beta chain was carried out in a study of T cell repertoires in cytomegalovirus infection. Study-level background: Matching HLA type and CMV infection were both indicated by public TCR beta signatures.

General study results and limits: Dominant in the ex vivo response were TCR beta clonotypes restricted by HLA-C and specific for CMV. Cumulated frequencies of public TCR beta families served to identify carriers of CMV plus the relevant HLA.

Germline assignment: CDR1 SGHNT and CDR2 YYREEE (reference sequence). Trimming took 0 bases from V and 8 from J; bases not matched to a gene: 6. There are 16 residues in the CDR3. MiXCR, run by TCRdb on the reads, gives a single entry per CDR3 protein. The sample lists approximately 500,000 distinct CDR3 sequences, approximately 10% seen once, with 10% in the top ten. On this clonotype itself: The antigen remains unidentified.

Sequencing used PBMCs. The V gene is TRBV5-4, the J gene TRBJ2-4; 12 bases fit TRBD2. This TCR derives from a human donor in good health (CMV status not recorded). Some clones in this sample may be carry-over from other donors' samples. The DNA for the CDR3 is TGTGCCAGCAGCTTGGCTAGCGGGGGGGCGTCGTACATTCAGTACTTC. As protein: CASSLASGGASYIQYF.